The clone carrying this TCR beta chain was recorded at least ten times. What it binds is not known. This record belongs to a study of Graves' ophthalmopathy and Graves' hyperthyroidism. About the research overall: Where ophthalmopathy was absent within 18 months of follow-up, hyperthyroidism was stable. Findings and limits, study-wide: This model predicted ophthalmopathy progression (sensitivity roughly 71%, specificity about 72%).

CDR3 size: 14 residues. V lost 1 base and J lost 2, with 9 bases in between. Germline lookup yields CDR1 SGDLS and CDR2 YYNGEE. TCR beta CDR3 amplification used RNA transcripts. HTBI primers served in a first-round RT-PCR, which a second-round multiplex PCR followed. TCRdb re-derived calls from the multiplex PCR reads in MiXCR, one entry per CDR3 protein. The sample has approximately 1.2 million distinct CDR3 sequences, less than 45% seen once. The chain is built from TRBV9 and TRBJ1-1; D is unresolved. Sequenced sample: peripheral blood or thyroid tissue (not recorded which). This TCR was recovered from an adult man with Graves' hyperthyroidism. The CDR3 DNA reads TGTGCCAGCAGCGTAACGCCAGGCAACACTGAAGCTTTCTTT. Translation gives CASSVTPGNTEAFF.